This entry is about one TCR beta chain. Its cognate antigen is unknown. At one boundary the junction diverges from the germline segment, which might be a read error. There were at least 5.5 micrograms of total RNA extracted from every sample. This specimen belongs to a study of blood T cells in healthy people across ages. Points from the study as a whole: Per million T cells, the diversity of TCR beta decreased roughly linearly as age advanced. Compared with aged donors, long-lived donors showed fewer expanded clones, suggesting selection.

A second about 6 to 11 cycle PCR used barcoded and J-beta primers. The authors tagged each cDNA molecule using a template-switch adaptor with 12 random nucleotides. MiXCR, applied by TCRdb to the 5' RACE reads, yields one record per CDR3 protein. This sample has 1.4 million or so distinct CDR3 sequences, with approximately 39% found just once. The CDR3 is 15 residues long. Germline V gene sequence: CDR1 SGHRS, CDR2 YFSETQ. The receptor was derived from a woman under 30 in good health. Material for sequencing was blood. The chain has TRBV5-1 and TRBJ1-1; D not resolved. CDR3 sequence (DNA): TGCGCCAGCAACTTGTCCGGCGGCCAGAACACTGAAGCTTTCTTT. This codes for CASNLSGGQNTEAFF.